A single sample is the source of the 24 T cell receptor beta chains below, sequenced in a study of T cell changes during pregnancy in multiple sclerosis. Assay used: immunoSEQ multiplex PCR; TCRdb lists only in-frame clones, some missing. The table includes more than 55,000 clones, 75% to 95% detected once. The starting material was peripheral blood, obtained in the third trimester of pregnancy. The receptors were gathered from a female donor in good health, enrolled as a control in a pregnancy study.

The table lists this clone with a count of one. V is TRBV5-1 and J is TRBJ1-3, with TRBD1 identical over 7 bases. Germline trimming cut 4 bases from V and 2 bases from J; bases unmatched to any gene: 9. The CDR3 is 16 amino acids. The V gene's germline CDR1 is SGHRS and CDR2 YFSETQ. In nucleotides, the CDR3 is TGCGCCAGCAGCACAAACCCTCAGGGGGCTGGAAACACCATATATTTT. The encoded protein is CASSTNPQGAGNTIYF. The complete variable domain, with remaining parts taken from reference TRBV5-1 and TRBJ1-3, reads KAGVTQTPRYLIKTRGQQVTLSCSPISGHRSVSWYQQTPGQGLQFLFEYFSETQRNKGNFPGRFSGRQFSNSRSEMNVSTLELGDSALYLCASSTNPQGAGNTIYFGEGSWLTVV.

The V gene is TRBV19, the J gene TRBJ1-2; 7 positions match TRBD1. This CDR3 comprises 12 residues. Germline CDR1 reads LNHDA; CDR2 reads SQIVND (reference sequence). The V and J ends lost 9 bases and 7 bases, in that order; junction bases with no gene match: 8. CDR3 sequence: CASNTGASGYTF. Written as DNA, the CDR3 is TGTGCCAGCAATACAGGGGCGAGTGGCTACACCTTC.

This clone was observed a single time. The gene calls are TRBV10-3 and TRBJ1-6; 8 bases are a match to TRBD1. From germline, CDR1 is ENHRY and CDR2 SYGVKD. V was pared by 7 bases and J by 6 bases, with 8 bases of the junction left unmatched. This CDR3 is built from 15 residues. CDR3 nucleotide sequence: TGTGCCATCAATTCTGGACAGGGAAGTAATTCACCCCTCCACTTT. It is translated as CAINSGQGSNSPLHF.

This clone was seen only once. The rearrangement uses TRBV9 and TRBJ2-1, with 16 positions matching TRBD2. The V gene's germline CDR1 is SGDLS and CDR2 YYNGEE. With V trimmed by 4 bases and J by 2 bases, 6 bases remained unmatched. This CDR3 is 18 amino acids long. In nucleotides, the CDR3 is TGTGCCAGCAGCCTGGGACTAGCGGGAGGGCCCCCCTACAATGAGCAGTTCTTC. This translates into CASSLGLAGGPPYNEQFF.

This chain uses TRBV4-1 with TRBJ1-4, with D possibly TRBD1 on 6 matching bases. Germline CDR1 reads MGHRA; CDR2 reads YSYEKL. Trimming stripped 5 bases from V and 7 bases from J, with 14 bases between. The CDR3 has 14 residues. The CDR3: CASSLQGVGEKLFF. CDR3 nucleotide sequence: TGCGCCAGCAGCTTACAGGGCGTCGGTGAAAAACTGTTTTTT.

This clone was picked up one time. J is TRBJ2-3 and V is TRBV5-6, with a possible D match to TRBD2 (5 bases). In germline, CDR1 is SGHDT, CDR2 YYEEEE. V was clipped by 3 bases and J by 2 bases, with 16 bases between them. This CDR3 is 16 amino acids long. The CDR3 protein is CASSSTTVDFTDTQYF. Written as DNA, the CDR3 is TGTGCCAGCAGCTCGACTACGGTGGACTTCACAGATACGCAGTATTTT.

The chain recombines TRBV5-5 with TRBJ1-5, with D perhaps TRBD1 (6 bases). The CDR3 loop spans 18 amino acids. V lost 2 bases and J lost 0, with 18 bases in between. Looked up from germline, CDR1 is SGHKS and CDR2 is YYEKEE (reference sequence). The CDR3 DNA sequence: TGTGCCAGCAGCTTACAGAGGACAGCGGGATATAGCAATCAGCCCCAGCATTTT. Encoded protein: CASSLQRTAGYSNQPQHF.

V and J are TRBV28 and TRBJ2-1; TRBD2 matches 15 bases. Germline V gene data show CDR1 as MDHEN and CDR2 as SYDVKM. The CDR3 totals 19 residues. After removal of 8 bases from V and 6 bases from J, the junction contained 17 bases not matched to a gene. Written as DNA, the CDR3 is TGTGCCAGCTATGCGCCAGGAGGACTAGCGGGAGGGCCGACCAATGAGCAGTTCTTC. Translating gives CASYAPGGLAGGPTNEQFF.

This chain connects TRBV19 to TRBJ2-7, with D hard to call. The CDR3 has 13 residues. Trimming took 3 bases from V and 0 from J, leaving 6 bases between them. Germline assignment: CDR1 LNHDA and CDR2 SQIVND (reference sequence). CDR3 amino acids: CASSIRVSYEQYF. In DNA, the CDR3 is TGTGCCAGTAGTATTCGGGTCTCCTACGAGCAGTACTTC.

The V and J genes are TRBV6-4 and TRBJ1-5, with D maybe TRBD1 (6 bases). Germline lookup yields CDR1 MRHNA and CDR2 SNTAGT. Trimming took 10 bases from V and 7 from J, leaving 20 bases between them. This CDR3 region has 14 residues. The DNA for the CDR3 is TGTGCCACCAGAGTAAGGGGGAAGCGGCAGCCCCAGCATTTT. This encodes CATRVRGKRQPQHF.

This rearrangement joins TRBV5-6 to TRBJ2-7; perhaps TRBD2 as D (6 bases). The CDR3 loop spans 13 amino acids. Germline lookup yields CDR1 SGHDT and CDR2 YYEEEE. V was cut by 1 base and J by 7 bases, with 12 bases left in between. The CDR3 here is CASSLSSGYEQYF. CDR3 sequence (DNA): TGTGCCAGCAGCTTGTCGAGCGGGTATGAGCAGTACTTC.

The chain is built from TRBV7-3 and TRBJ1-1; TRBD1 might be the D (6 bases). The CDR3 totals 14 residues. V was cut by 5 bases and J by 0 bases, with 10 bases left in between. CDR1 and CDR2 from the germline V gene are SGHTA and FQGTGA. Written as DNA, the CDR3 is TGTGCCAGCAGCCCGGGACACGTGAACACTGAAGCTTTCTTT. Translated, it gives CASSPGHVNTEAFF.

V gene TRBV28 combines with J gene TRBJ1-1, with TRBD1 matching 8 bases. Germline loops: CDR1 MDHEN, CDR2 SYDVKM. V lost 11 bases, J lost 4 bases, and 9 bases stayed unmatched. This CDR3 is 13 amino acids long. CDR3 DNA: TGTGCCTCCAGGGGGCAAGTAGGCACTGAAGCTTTCTTT. Protein product: CASRGQVGTEAFF.

This clone has just one count. The chain links TRBV5-1 to TRBJ2-7, with D perhaps TRBD2 (5 bases). Germline CDR1 SGHRS, CDR2 YFSETQ. V dropped 5 bases and J dropped 4 bases, with 7 bases sitting between them. The length of the CDR3 is 11 residues. This chain's CDR3 is CASREGYEQYF. CDR3 in DNA: TGCGCCAGCAGAGAGGGATACGAGCAGTACTTC. Combining the CDR3 with reference TRBV5-1 and TRBJ2-7 gives the whole variable domain KAGVTQTPRYLIKTRGQQVTLSCSPISGHRSVSWYQQTPGQGLQFLFEYFSETQRNKGNFPGRFSGRQFSNSRSEMNVSTLELGDSALYLCASREGYEQYFGPGTRLTVT.

This chain joins TRBV28 and TRBJ2-1, with TRBD2 matching over 8 bases. V lost 6 bases and J lost 7; bases outside the gene matches: 8. The CDR3 sequence is 14 residues long. CDR1 MDHEN and CDR2 SYDVKM come from the germline V gene. CDR3: CASRGAGGSNEQFF. CDR3 in DNA: TGTGCCAGCAGGGGGGCGGGAGGCTCAAATGAGCAGTTCTTC.

The J gene is TRBJ2-5, the V gene TRBV2, with 8 bases fitting TRBD1. The germline gives CDR1 SNHLY, CDR2 FYNNEI. Unmatched junction bases numbered 0, after V lost 6 bases and J lost 3 bases. The CDR3 is 12 amino acids. This CDR3 reads CASRTGEETQYF. As DNA, the CDR3 is TGTGCCAGCAGGACAGGGGAAGAGACCCAGTACTTC.

This chain joins TRBV7-6 and TRBJ2-1, with 14 nucleotides matching TRBD2. Germline V gene lookup returns CDR1 SGHVS and CDR2 FNYEAQ. J lost 9 bases, V lost 3 bases, and 7 bases had no gene match. CDR3 size: 16 residues. The CDR3 sequence: CASSLGTSGSRGEQFF. In DNA form, the CDR3 reads TGTGCCAGCAGCTTGGGGACTAGCGGGAGTCGCGGTGAGCAGTTCTTC.

The chain recombines TRBV9 with TRBJ2-2; D is possibly TRBD1 (6 bases). In germline, CDR1 is SGDLS, CDR2 YYNGEE. Trimming cost V 3 bases and J 3 bases, with 9 bases left between them. The CDR3 is 14 residues long. This chain's CDR3 is CASSEQGYTGELFF. DNA for the CDR3: TGTGCCAGCAGCGAACAGGGATACACCGGGGAGCTGTTTTTT.

This sequence joins TRBV5-1 and TRBJ1-2; D unresolved. Trimming removed 2 bases at V and 5 bases at J, with 16 bases between. CDR3 length: 15 amino acids. Germline CDR1 and CDR2: SGHRS and YFSETQ. CDR3 sequence: CASSLQQPGFYGYTF. Here the CDR3 DNA reads TGCGCCAGCAGCTTACAGCAGCCCGGCTTTTATGGCTACACCTTC.

CDR3 sequence reads: CSAGTSGRNTEAFF. The CDR3 region has the DNA TGCAGCGCCGGGACAAGTGGAAGGAACACTGAAGCTTTCTTT. The genes are TRBV29-1 and TRBJ1-1; D may be TRBD1 (6 bases). CDR1 and CDR2 (germline): SQVTM, ANQGSEA. The V end was cut by 7 bases, the J end by 1 base, with 16 bases between. This CDR3 has 14 residues.

The gene calls are TRBV15 and TRBJ1-4, with D unclear. CDR3 length: 15 amino acids. In germline, CDR1 is LNHNV, CDR2 YYDKDF (reference sequence). V dropped 5 bases and J dropped 0 bases, with 10 bases sitting between them. CDR3 DNA sequence: TGTGCCACCAGCTTCCGTCGAGCAACTAATGAAAAACTGTTTTTT. Its translation is CATSFRRATNEKLFF.

The V call is TRBV15, the J call TRBJ2-3; no definite D call. Trimming left V 3 bases short and J 6 bases short, with 13 bases between. The CDR3 consists of 14 residues. CDR1 and CDR2 from the germline V gene are LNHNV and YYDKDF (reference sequence). CDR3 sequence reads: CATSRRAAVDTQYF. CDR3 nucleotide sequence: TGTGCCACCAGCAGGCGTGCCGCCGTGGATACGCAGTATTTT.

This clone was seen only once. This chain links TRBV5-6 with TRBJ1-2; the match to TRBD1 covers 7 bases. CDR3 length: 16 amino acids. Germline CDR1 reads SGHDT; CDR2 reads YYEEEE. V lost 3 bases to trimming and J lost 3 bases; unmatched junction nucleotides: 11. Here the CDR3 reads CASSWGTALSDYGYTF. The CDR3 region has the DNA TGTGCCAGCAGCTGGGGGACAGCCTTGTCGGACTATGGCTACACCTTC.

The chain joins TRBV5-1 to TRBJ1-1; TRBD1 might be the D (6 bases). CDR1 and CDR2 (germline): SGHRS, YFSETQ. The CDR3 is 16 amino acids. Between the trimmed V and J ends, which lost 7 bases and 5 bases, there was a span of 24 bases. As DNA, the CDR3 is TGCGCCAGCCATATGGTGGGAGGGGGAGGAAAGACTGAAGCTTTCTTT. Translated, it gives CASHMVGGGGKTEAFF.